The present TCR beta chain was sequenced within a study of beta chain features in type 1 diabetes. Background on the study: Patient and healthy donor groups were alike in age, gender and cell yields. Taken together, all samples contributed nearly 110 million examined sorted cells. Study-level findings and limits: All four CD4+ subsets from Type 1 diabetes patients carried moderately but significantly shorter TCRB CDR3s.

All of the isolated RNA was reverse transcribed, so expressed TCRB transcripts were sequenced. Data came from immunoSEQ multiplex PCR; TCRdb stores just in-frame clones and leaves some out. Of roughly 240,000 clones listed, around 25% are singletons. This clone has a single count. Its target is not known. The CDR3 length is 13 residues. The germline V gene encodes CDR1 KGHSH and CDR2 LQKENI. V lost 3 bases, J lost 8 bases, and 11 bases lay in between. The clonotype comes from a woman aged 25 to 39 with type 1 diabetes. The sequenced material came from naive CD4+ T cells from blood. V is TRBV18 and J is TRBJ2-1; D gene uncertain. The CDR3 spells CASSPPGTDEQFF. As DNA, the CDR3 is TGTGCCAGCTCACCCCCGGGTACGGATGAGCAGTTCTTC.